The present T cell receptor beta chain was sequenced within a study of cytomegalovirus exposure and HLA in healthy donors. The PCR used 60 Vbeta and 13 Jbeta primers. Produced via immunoSEQ multiplex PCR; TCRdb's table is partial and in-frame only. In the table there are 150,000 to 200,000 clones, approximately 82% of which are singletons. Germline lookup yields CDR1 MGHRA and CDR2 YSYEKL. The J segment lost 2 bases and the V segment lost 0 bases, leaving 4 bases of the junction unmatched. CDR3 length: 15 residues. Donors were nominally healthy when sampled, though unrecorded immune exposures were likely.

Source material: PBMCs. The chain links TRBV4-1 to TRBJ2-7; 7 nucleotides agree with TRBD2. The source of this sequence is a girl aged 2 to 9 in good health and CMV-seropositive. Here the CDR3 DNA reads TGCGCCAGCAGCCAAGATCAACTAGCGACCTACGAGCAGTACTTC. It codes for CASSQDQLATYEQYF.